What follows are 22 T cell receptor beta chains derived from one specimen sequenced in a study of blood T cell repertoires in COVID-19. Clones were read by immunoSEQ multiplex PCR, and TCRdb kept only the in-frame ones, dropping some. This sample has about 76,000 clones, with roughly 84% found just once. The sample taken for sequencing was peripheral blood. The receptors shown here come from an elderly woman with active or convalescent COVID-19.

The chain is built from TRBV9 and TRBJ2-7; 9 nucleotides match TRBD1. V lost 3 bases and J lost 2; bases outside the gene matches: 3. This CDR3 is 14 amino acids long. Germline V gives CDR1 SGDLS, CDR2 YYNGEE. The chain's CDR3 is CASSGGTGTYEQYF. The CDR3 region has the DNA TGTGCCAGCAGCGGGGGGACAGGGACCTACGAGCAGTACTTC.

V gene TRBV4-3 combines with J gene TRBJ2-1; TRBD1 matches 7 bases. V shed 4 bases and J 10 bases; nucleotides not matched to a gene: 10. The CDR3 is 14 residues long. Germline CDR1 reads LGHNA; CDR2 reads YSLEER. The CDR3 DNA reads TGCGCCAGCAGCCCAGACCTAGGGGGCAGAGAGCAGTTCTTC. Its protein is CASSPDLGGREQFF.

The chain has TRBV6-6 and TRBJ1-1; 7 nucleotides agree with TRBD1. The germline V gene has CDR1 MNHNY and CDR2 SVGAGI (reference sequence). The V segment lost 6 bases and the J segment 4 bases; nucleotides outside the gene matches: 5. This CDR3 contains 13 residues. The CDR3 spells CASRRAGGTEAFF. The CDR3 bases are TGTGCCAGCAGGCGCGCAGGGGGCACTGAAGCTTTCTTT.

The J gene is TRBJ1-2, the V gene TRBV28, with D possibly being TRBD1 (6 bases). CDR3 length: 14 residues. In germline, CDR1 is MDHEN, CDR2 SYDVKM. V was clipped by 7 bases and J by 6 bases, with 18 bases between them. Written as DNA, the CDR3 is TGTGCCAGCACCTCCACCGGACAGCTCCATGGCTACACCTTC. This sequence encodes CASTSTGQLHGYTF.

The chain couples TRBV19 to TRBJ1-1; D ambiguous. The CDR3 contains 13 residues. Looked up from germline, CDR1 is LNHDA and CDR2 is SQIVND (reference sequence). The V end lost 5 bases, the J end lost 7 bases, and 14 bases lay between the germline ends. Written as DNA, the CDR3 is TGTGCCAGTAGTCAAGAGATCACCTTTGAAGCTTTCTTT. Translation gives CASSQEITFEAFF.

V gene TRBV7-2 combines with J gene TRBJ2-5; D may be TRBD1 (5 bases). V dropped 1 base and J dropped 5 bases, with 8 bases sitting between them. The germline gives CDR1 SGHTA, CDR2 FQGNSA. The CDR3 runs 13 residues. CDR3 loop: CASSLGRVETQYF. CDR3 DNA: TGTGCCAGCAGCTTAGGCAGGGTTGAGACCCAGTACTTC.

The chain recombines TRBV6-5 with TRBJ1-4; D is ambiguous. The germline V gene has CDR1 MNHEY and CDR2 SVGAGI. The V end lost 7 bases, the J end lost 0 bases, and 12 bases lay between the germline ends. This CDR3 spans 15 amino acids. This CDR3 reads CASMRTSATNEKLFF. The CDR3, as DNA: TGTGCCAGCATGAGAACCTCGGCAACTAATGAAAAACTGTTTTTT.

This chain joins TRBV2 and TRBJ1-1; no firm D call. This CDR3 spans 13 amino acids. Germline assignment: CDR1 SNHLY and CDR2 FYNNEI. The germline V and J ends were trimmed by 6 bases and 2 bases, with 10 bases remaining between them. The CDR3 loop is CASSGLINTEAFF. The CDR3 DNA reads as TGTGCCAGCAGCGGTTTAATAAACACTGAAGCTTTCTTT.

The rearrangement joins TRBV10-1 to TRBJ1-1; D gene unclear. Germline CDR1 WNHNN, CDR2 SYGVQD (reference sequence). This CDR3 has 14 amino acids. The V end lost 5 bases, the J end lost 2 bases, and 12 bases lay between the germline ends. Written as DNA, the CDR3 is TGCGCCAGCAGTCCTTCACAGTCAAACACTGAAGCTTTCTTT. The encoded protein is CASSPSQSNTEAFF.

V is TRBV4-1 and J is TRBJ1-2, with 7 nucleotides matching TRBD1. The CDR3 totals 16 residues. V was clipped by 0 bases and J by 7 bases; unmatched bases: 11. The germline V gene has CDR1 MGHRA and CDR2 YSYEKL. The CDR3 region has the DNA TGCGCCAGCAGCCAAGATGGGGCCGGGACAGCTCTTGGCTACACCTTC. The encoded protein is CASSQDGAGTALGYTF.

In DNA form, the CDR3 reads TGTGCCAGCAGCTTGGGGGCAGGGACTAGCTATGGCTACACCTTC. This gives the protein CASSLGAGTSYGYTF. This sequence joins TRBV5-6 and TRBJ1-2, with D perhaps matching TRBD1 (5 bases). Germline V gene sequence: CDR1 SGHDT, CDR2 YYEEEE. CDR3 length: 15 amino acids. Trimming removed 0 bases from V and 4 bases from J, with 13 bases in between.

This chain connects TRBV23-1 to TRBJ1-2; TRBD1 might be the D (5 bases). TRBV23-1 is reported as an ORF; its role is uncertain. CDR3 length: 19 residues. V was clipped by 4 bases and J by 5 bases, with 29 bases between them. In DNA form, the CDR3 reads TGCGCCAGCAGTCTCCCACCAACGACAGTGATACCCAAAATTTATGGCTACACCTTC. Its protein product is CASSLPPTTVIPKIYGYTF.

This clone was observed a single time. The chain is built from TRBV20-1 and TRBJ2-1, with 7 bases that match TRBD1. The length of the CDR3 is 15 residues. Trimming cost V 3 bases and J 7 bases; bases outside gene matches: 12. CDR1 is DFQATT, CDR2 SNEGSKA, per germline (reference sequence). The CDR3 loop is CSASALDRESNEQFF. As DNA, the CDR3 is TGCAGTGCTAGTGCCCTCGACAGGGAAAGTAATGAGCAGTTCTTC.

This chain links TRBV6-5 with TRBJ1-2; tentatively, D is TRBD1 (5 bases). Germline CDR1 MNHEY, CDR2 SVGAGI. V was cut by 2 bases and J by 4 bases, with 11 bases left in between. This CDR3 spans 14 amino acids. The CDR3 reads CASSYGAPFYGYTF. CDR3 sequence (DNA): TGTGCCAGCAGTTACGGGGCCCCTTTCTATGGCTACACCTTC.

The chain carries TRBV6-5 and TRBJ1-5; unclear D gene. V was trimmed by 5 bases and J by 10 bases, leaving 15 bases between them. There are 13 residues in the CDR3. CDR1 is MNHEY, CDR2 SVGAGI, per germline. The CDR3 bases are TGTGCCAGCAGTCTCGGCGGGATCAGCCCCCAGCATTTT. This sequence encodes CASSLGGISPQHF.

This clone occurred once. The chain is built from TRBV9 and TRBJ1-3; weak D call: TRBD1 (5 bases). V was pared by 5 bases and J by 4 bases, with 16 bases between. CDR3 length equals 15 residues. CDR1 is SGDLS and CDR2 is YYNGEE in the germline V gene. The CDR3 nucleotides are TGTGCCAGCAGGCCGTGGGGGGGAAGGGGAAACACCATATATTTT. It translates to CASRPWGGRGNTIYF.

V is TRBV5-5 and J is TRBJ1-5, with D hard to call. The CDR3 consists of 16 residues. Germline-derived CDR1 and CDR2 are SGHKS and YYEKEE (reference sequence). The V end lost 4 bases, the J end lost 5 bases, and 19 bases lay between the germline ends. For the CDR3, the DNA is TGTGCCAGCAGCATCAAACCGGGAAAACTGGATCAGCCCCAGCATTTT. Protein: CASSIKPGKLDQPQHF.

CDR3: CASSTGGHEQYF. The CDR3 DNA follows: TGTGCCAGTAGCACAGGGGGCCACGAGCAGTACTTC. The gene calls are TRBV19 and TRBJ2-7, with 9 bases identical to TRBD1. The CDR3 runs to 12 residues. Germline CDR1 LNHDA, CDR2 SQIVND (reference sequence). V gave up 6 bases and J gave up 5 bases; unmatched junction bases: 2.

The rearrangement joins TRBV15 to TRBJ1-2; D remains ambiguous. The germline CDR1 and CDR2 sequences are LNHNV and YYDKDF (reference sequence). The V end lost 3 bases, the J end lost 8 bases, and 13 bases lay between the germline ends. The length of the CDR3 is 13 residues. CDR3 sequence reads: CATSSERTGGYTF. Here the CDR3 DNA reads TGTGCCACCAGCAGCGAGCGAACGGGGGGCTACACCTTC. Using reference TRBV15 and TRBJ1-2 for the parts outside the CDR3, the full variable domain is DAMVIQNPRYQVTQFGKPVTLSCSQTLNHNVMYWYQQKSSQAPKLLFHYYDKDFNNEADTPDNFQSRRPNTSFCFLDIRSPGLGDTAMYLCATSSERTGGYTFGSGTRLTVV.

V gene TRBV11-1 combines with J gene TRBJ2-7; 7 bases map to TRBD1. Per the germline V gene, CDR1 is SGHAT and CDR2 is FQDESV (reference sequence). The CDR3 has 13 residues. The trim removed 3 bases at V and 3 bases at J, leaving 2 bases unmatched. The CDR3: CASSFRDSYEQYF. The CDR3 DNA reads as TGTGCCAGCAGCTTTCGGGACAGCTACGAGCAGTACTTC.

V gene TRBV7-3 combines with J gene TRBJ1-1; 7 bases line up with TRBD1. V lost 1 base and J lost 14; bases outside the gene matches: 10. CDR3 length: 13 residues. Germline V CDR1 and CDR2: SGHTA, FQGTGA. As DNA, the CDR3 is TGTGCCAGCAGCTTAAATCGGGACAGTAAGCTGTTCTTT. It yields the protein CASSLNRDSKLFF.

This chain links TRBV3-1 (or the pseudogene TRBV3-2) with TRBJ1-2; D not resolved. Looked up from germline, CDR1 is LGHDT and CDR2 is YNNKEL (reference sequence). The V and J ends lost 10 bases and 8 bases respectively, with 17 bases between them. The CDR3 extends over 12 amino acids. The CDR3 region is CATQRPGLGYTF. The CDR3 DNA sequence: TGTGCCACCCAACGCCCCGGTTTGGGCTACACCTTC.